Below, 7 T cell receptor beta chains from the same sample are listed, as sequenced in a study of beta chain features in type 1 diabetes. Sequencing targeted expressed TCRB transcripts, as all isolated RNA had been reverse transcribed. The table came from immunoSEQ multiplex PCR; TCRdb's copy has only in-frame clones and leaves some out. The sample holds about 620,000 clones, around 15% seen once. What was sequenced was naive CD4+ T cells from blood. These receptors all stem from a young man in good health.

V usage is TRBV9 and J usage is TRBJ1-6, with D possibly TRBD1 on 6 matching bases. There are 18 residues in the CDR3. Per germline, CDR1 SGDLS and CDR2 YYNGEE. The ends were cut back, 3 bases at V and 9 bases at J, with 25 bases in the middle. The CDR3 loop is CASSDPDSVQLFASPLHF. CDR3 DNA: TGTGCCAGCAGCGACCCGGACAGCGTCCAGCTGTTCGCTTCACCCCTCCACTTT.

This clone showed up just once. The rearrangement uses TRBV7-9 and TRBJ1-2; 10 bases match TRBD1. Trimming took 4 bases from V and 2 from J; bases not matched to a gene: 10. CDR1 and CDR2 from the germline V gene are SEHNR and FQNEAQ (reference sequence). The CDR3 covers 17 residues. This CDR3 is CASSSGDRGQFNYGYTF. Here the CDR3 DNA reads TGTGCCAGCAGCTCGGGCGACAGGGGGCAGTTCAACTATGGCTACACCTTC. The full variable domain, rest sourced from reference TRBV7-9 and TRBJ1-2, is DTGVSQNPRHKITKRGQNVTFRCDPISEHNRLYWYRQTLGQGPEFLTYFQNEAQLEKSRLLSDRFSAERPKGSFSTLEIQRTEQGDSAMYLCASSSGDRGQFNYGYTFGSGTRLTVV.

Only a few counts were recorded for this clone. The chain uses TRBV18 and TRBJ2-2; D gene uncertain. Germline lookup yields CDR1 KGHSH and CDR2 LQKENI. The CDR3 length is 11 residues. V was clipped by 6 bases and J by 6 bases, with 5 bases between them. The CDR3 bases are TGTGCCAGCTCCCCCGCCGGGGAGCTGTTTTTT. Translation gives CASSPAGELFF.

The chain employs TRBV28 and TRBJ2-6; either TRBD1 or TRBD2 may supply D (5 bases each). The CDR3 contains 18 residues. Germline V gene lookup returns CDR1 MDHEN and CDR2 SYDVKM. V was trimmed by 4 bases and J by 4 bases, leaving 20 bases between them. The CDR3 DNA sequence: TGTGCCAGCAGTTCGGGACCAGGGATAACGGCCGGGGCCAACGTCCTGACTTTC. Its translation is CASSSGPGITAGANVLTF. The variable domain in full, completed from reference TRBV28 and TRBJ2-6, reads DVKVTQSSRYLVKRTGEKVFLECVQDMDHENMFWYRQDPGLGLRLIYFSYDVKMKEKGDIPEGYSVSREKKERFSLILESASTNQTSMYLCASSSGPGITAGANVLTFGAGSRLTVL.

CDR3 in amino acids: CAISPTVNTEAFF. The DNA for the CDR3 is TGTGCCATCAGCCCCACCGTGAACACTGAAGCTTTCTTT. The rearrangement uses TRBV10-3 and TRBJ1-1, with D unclear. Looked up from germline, CDR1 is ENHRY and CDR2 is SYGVKD. Trimming left V 6 bases short and J 0 bases short, with 8 bases between. The CDR3 totals 13 residues.

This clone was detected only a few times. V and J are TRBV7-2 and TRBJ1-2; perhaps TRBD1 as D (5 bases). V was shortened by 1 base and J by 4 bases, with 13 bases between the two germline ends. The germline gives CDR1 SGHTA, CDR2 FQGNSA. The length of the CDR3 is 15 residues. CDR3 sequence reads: CASSLERDGAYGYTF. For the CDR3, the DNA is TGTGCCAGCAGCTTAGAAAGGGACGGGGCCTATGGCTACACCTTC. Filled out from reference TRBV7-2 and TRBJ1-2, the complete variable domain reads GAGVSQSPSNKVTEKGKDVELRCDPISGHTALYWYRQSLGQGLEFLIYFQGNSAPDKSGLPSDRFSAERTGGSVSTLTIQRTQQEDSAVYLCASSLERDGAYGYTFGSGTRLTVV.

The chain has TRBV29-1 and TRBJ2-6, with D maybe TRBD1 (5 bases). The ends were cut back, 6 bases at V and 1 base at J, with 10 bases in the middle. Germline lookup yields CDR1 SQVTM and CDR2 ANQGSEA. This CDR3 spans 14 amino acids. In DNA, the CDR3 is TGCAGCGTCCACGGACAATCTGGGGCCAACGTCCTGACTTTC. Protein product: CSVHGQSGANVLTF.